This is a list of T cell receptor beta chains from one sample in a study of blood T cell repertoires in COVID-19. The table came from immunoSEQ multiplex PCR; TCRdb's copy has only in-frame clones and leaves some out. The repertoire has hundreds of thousands of clones, 70% to 90% of them found once; the top ten carry under 7%. The specimen was PBMCs or T cells enriched from blood (not recorded which). The receptors were sampled from a woman in her thirties or forties who had recovered from COVID-19. Both conserved end residues are part of each CDR3. The D gene is left open where the match is weak. Expanded clones are given a class, and other clones once, few, many or no size at all.

.,TRBJ2-6,.,TRBV28,TGTGCCAGCAGTGCCCCCCAGGGAAGCTCTGGGGCCAACGTCCTGACTTTC,CASSAPQGSSGANVLTF
.,TRBJ1-3,.,TRBV9,TGTGCCAGTAGTCGCGACTCTGGAAACACCATATATTTT,CASSRDSGNTIYF
once,TRBJ2-1,TRBD1,TRBV5-6,TGTGCCAGCAGCCCGGACAGGGTCTACAATGAGCAGTTCTTC,CASSPDRVYNEQFF
.,TRBJ2-1,TRBD2,TRBV7-3,TGTGCCAGCAGCTCCAATGGACTAGCGGGACAGAATGAGCAGTTCTTC,CASSSNGLAGQNEQFF
.,TRBJ2-2,.,TRBV3-1/TRBV3-2,TGTGCCAGCAGCCAAGAACTGAACACCGGGGAGCTGTTTTTT,CASSQELNTGELFF
once,TRBJ1-3,.,TRBV7-2,TGTGCCAGCAGCCCCGTGGCAGGGGCCCTCTCTGGAAACACCATATATTTT,CASSPVAGALSGNTIYF
.,TRBJ2-4,.,TRBV28,TGTGCCAGCAGTTTGCCCGGGGGAAACATTCAGTACTTC,CASSLPGGNIQYF
.,TRBJ1-1,.,TRBV7-7,TGTGCTAGCAGCTTAGCACAGGGCACTGAAGCTTTCTTT,CASSLAQGTEAFF
.,TRBJ2-3,TRBD1,TRBV5-8,TGTGCCAGCAGCGCCGGGGACAGGACTAGCACAGATACGCAGTATTTT,CASSAGDRTSTDTQYF
.,TRBJ2-7,.,TRBV24-1,TGTGCCTCCTTCAGGGGAATTAGTGGCCACGAGCAGTACTTC,CASFRGISGHEQYF
.,TRBJ1-5,TRBD1,TRBV7-4,TGTGCCAGCAGCCCTGACAGGGGTGATCAGCCCCAGCATTTT,CASSPDRGDQPQHF
once,TRBJ2-7,.,TRBV7-2,TGTGCCAGCAGCTTAGAACAGGGTGTGGGCGAGCAGTACTTC,CASSLEQGVGEQYF
.,TRBJ1-2,TRBD1,TRBV28,TGTGCCAGCAAAACAGGGGGTTTTGAAGGCTACACCTTC,CASKTGGFEGYTF
.,TRBJ1-2,TRBD1,TRBV19,TGTGCCAGTAGGAGGCAGGGGGCAAAGGATGGCTACACCTTC,CASRRQGAKDGYTF
.,TRBJ2-7,.,TRBV7-4,TGTGCCAGCAGACGACAGAGGCGCGACGAGCAGTACTTC,CASRRQRRDEQYF
.,TRBJ2-2,TRBD2,TRBV11-2,TGTGCCAGCAGCCCCGGGACTAGATTATCCGGGGAGCTGTTTTTT,CASSPGTRLSGELFF
.,TRBJ2-2,.,TRBV28,TGTGCCAGCAGTTTTGAAGCAGGTCAATGGGGGGAGCTGTTTTTT,CASSFEAGQWGELFF
.,TRBJ2-2,TRBD2,TRBV11-3,TGTGCCAGCAGCTTTGGACTAGCGGACACCGGGGAGCTGTTTTTT,CASSFGLADTGELFF
.,TRBJ2-1,TRBD2,TRBV18,TGTGCCAGCTCACCGGGGCGGGAGGGCCTCTCAATCTTC,CASSPGREGLSIF
.,TRBJ1-4,TRBD1,TRBV25-1,TGTGCCAGCAGTGAATATACGGGACAGGCCGCAACTAATGAAAAACTGTTTTTT,CASSEYTGQAATNEKLFF
.,TRBJ1-6,TRBD1,TRBV18,TGTGCCAGCTCACCACTGGACAGGGGAAATTCACCCCTCCACTTT,CASSPLDRGNSPLHF
.,TRBJ2-2,.,TRBV11-2,TGTGCCAGCAGCTTAGCCCCAACTTCGGTGACCGGGGAGCTGTTTTTT,CASSLAPTSVTGELFF
few,TRBJ2-3,.,TRBV7-6,TGTGCCAGCAGCTTAGGCTCGGGAGCTGCAGATACGCAGTATTTT,CASSLGSGAADTQYF
.,TRBJ2-1,TRBD2,TRBV4-3,TGCGCCAGCAGCCAAGCCCTAGTAGCGGGAGGTTACAATGAGCAGTTCTTC,CASSQALVAGGYNEQFF
.,TRBJ2-5,.,TRBV2,TGTGCCAGCACGAGAATCCAAGAGACCCAGTACTTC,CASTRIQETQYF
.,TRBJ2-1,TRBD2,TRBV7-6,TGTGCCAGCAGCTTAGAGGGACTAGCGGGACTGCGGGCAAACAATGAGCAGTTCTTC,CASSLEGLAGLRANNEQFF
.,TRBJ1-3,.,TRBV19,TGTGCCAGTAGTACAAGGGGAACTGGAAACACCATATATTTT,CASSTRGTGNTIYF
.,TRBJ1-4,.,TRBV15,TGTGCCACCAGCGGTATACAGCAATCTAATGAAAAACTGTTTTTT,CATSGIQQSNEKLFF
.,TRBJ2-1,TRBD2,TRBV6-4,TGTGCCAGCTCTGTTGCGGGAGAAAACAATGAGCAGTTCTTC,CASSVAGENNEQFF
.,TRBJ2-1,.,TRBV7-8,TGTGCCAGCAGCTTAGAAGTAGTAGAGTTCTTC,CASSLEVVEFF
few,TRBJ2-7,TRBD1,TRBV18,TGTGCCAGCTCACCCGGACAGGGGGCGGGCGAGCAGTACTTC,CASSPGQGAGEQYF
.,TRBJ2-7,.,TRBV29-1,TGCAGCGTTGGGGGCGGGGAACTCCAACTCGAGCAGTACTTC,CSVGGGELQLEQYF
.,TRBJ1-6,TRBD1,TRBV28,TGTGCCAGCAGTATCCACGACAGGGGCGCCTATAATTCACCCCTCCACTTT,CASSIHDRGAYNSPLHF